The rows below give T cell receptor beta chains drawn from one sample of a study of tumor-infiltrating lymphocytes in primary liver carcinoma. TCRdb re-derived calls from the multiplex PCR reads in MiXCR, one entry per CDR3 protein. The repertoire holds just over 300,000 distinct CDR3 sequences, approximately 58% seen once, with about a sixth in the top ten. Sequences were obtained from peripheral blood. Receptor source: a woman aged 25 to 39 with primary liver carcinoma and hepatitis B virus infection. Each CDR3 is given with its conserved first and last residue. Fields, in order: D gene, V gene, clone size, J gene, CDR3 protein, CDR3 DNA. D genes are given only for firm matches. Part of the rows lack a size; the others show once, few, many or a class for expanded clones.

-,TRBV7-9,-,TRBJ2-7,CASSILDCGYEQYF,TGTGCCAGCAGCATCCTGGACTGCGGGTACGAGCAGTACTTC
TRBD1,TRBV6-1,few,TRBJ2-1,CASSESRGRLNEQFF,TGTGCCAGCAGTGAATCCAGGGGGCGCCTCAATGAGCAGTTCTTC
-,TRBV7-9,-,TRBJ2-7,CASSLAVDSPYEQYF,TGTGCCAGCAGCTTAGCGGTAGACAGTCCCTACGAGCAGTACTTC
TRBD2,TRBV11-3,-,TRBJ2-1,CASSFFGRSEQCF,TGTGCCAGCAGCTTTTTCGGGAGGTCAGAGCAGTGCTTC
TRBD1,TRBV7-9,-,TRBJ2-7,CASSLGQGGHEQYF,TGTGCCAGCAGCTTGGGACAGGGAGGCCACGAGCAGTACTTC
-,TRBV7-9,-,TRBJ2-5,CAITGRPQETQYF,TGTGCCATCACGGGACGGCCTCAAGAGACCCAGTACTTT
TRBD2,TRBV30,-,TRBJ2-7,CAWSVVTGFRLAVEQYF,TGTGCCTGGAGTGTAGTTACTGGGTTTCGGCTAGCGGTCGAGCAGTACTTC
-,TRBV12-3/TRBV12-4,few,TRBJ1-4,CASSLPGRKLFF,TGTGCCAGCAGTTTACCCGGACGGAAACTGTTTTTT
-,TRBV30,once,TRBJ2-1,CAWSLSRLGLNF,TGTGCCTGGAGTCTGAGTCGATTGGGATTAAACTTC
-,TRBV12-3/TRBV12-4,few,TRBJ2-6,CASSLGISGANVLTF,TGTGCCAGCAGTTTGGGGATATCTGGGGCCAACGTCCTGACTTTC
TRBD2,TRBV6-1,-,TRBJ2-4,CASSTLAGGPNIQYF,TGTGCCAGCAGCACCCTAGCGGGAGGGCCGAACATTCAGTACTTC
TRBD1,TRBV6-1,-,TRBJ2-2,CASSVQGATPGELFF,TGTGCCAGCAGTGTACAGGGGGCTACTCCCGGGGAGCTGTTTTTT
-,TRBV6-2/TRBV6-3,many,TRBJ1-1,CASSEPGQKGPRAFF,TGTGCCAGCAGTGAACCTGGACAGAAGGGTCCAAGAGCTTTCTTT
-,TRBV6-6,-,TRBJ1-2,CVSSPGGGYGYTF,TGTGTCAGCAGCCCCGGGGGCGGCTATGGTTACACCTTC
TRBD1,TRBV5-5,-,TRBJ1-6,CASRPADREGSPLHF,TGTGCCAGCAGACCCGCTGACAGGGAGGGTTCACCCCTCCACTTT
TRBD1,TRBV11-2,-,TRBJ1-6,CASGKGTGDPLLHF,TGTGCTAGCGGGAAAGGGACAGGGGATCCACTCCTCCACTTT
-,TRBV30,-,TRBJ2-2,CAWRRPSNTGELFF,TGTGCCTGGAGGAGGCCCTCGAACACCGGGGAGCTGTTTTTT
-,TRBV6-6,few,TRBJ1-1,CASSPTIGEGEAFF,TGTGCCAGCAGCCCTACCATTGGAGAAGGAGAAGCTTTCTTT
-,TRBV7-9,-,TRBJ2-5,CASSLSGGAVKTQYF,TGTGCCAGCAGCTTAAGTGGGGGAGCAGTAAAGACCCAGTACTTC
TRBD1,TRBV11-2,-,TRBJ2-7,CDSSLEGAGEQYF,TGTGACAGCAGCTTAGAGGGGGCAGGCGAGCAGTACTTC
-,TRBV11-3,many,TRBJ1-1,CASSYQENTEAFF,TGTGCCAGCAGCTACCAGGAGAACACTGAAGCTTTCTTT
-,TRBV13,-,TRBJ2-7,CASSLRGGLPKEQYF,TGTGCCAGCAGCTTAAGGGGGGGGCTCCCTAAGGAGCAGTACTTC
-,TRBV6-2/TRBV6-3,many,TRBJ2-7,CASSYVDRTATRQYF,TGTGCCAGCAGTTACGTGGACCGGACAGCTACGAGGCAGTACTTC
TRBD2,TRBV11-1,-,TRBJ2-1,CAIKGTNGNNEYFF,TGTGCCATCAAGGGGACTAACGGGAACAATGAGTACTTCTTC
-,TRBV5-4,-,TRBJ2-7,CASYSIRISYEQYF,TGTGCCAGCTACTCCATTCGGATTTCCTACGAGCAGTACTTC
TRBD1,TRBV29-1,few,TRBJ1-2,CSVPGQGPSNYGYTF,TGCAGCGTACCGGGACAGGGCCCTTCTAACTATGGCTACACCTTC
TRBD2,TRBV12-3/TRBV12-4,-,TRBJ2-3,CACSSSSSGRRTDTQYF,TGTGCCTGCAGTTCCTCTAGTAGCGGGAGACGCACAGATACGCAGTATTTT
-,TRBV5-6,-,TRBJ2-7,CASNLAPQGSYEQYF,TGTGCCAGCAACTTGGCTCCACAGGGCTCCTACGAGCAGTACTTC
-,TRBV5-4,-,TRBJ1-2,CASSPERNYGYTF,TGTGCCAGCAGTCCCGAACGTAACTATGGCTACACGTTC
-,TRBV12-3/TRBV12-4,-,TRBJ2-3,CASSLNSGCSDTQYF,TGTGCCAGCAGTCTAAACTCGGGATGCTCAGATACGCAGTATTTT
-,TRBV6-5,-,TRBJ2-4,CASSYSRNPKNIQYF,TGTGCCAGCAGTTACTCCAGGAACCCCAAAAACATTCAGTACTTC
-,TRBV6-1,-,TRBJ1-5,CASSGARVGRQPQHF,TGTGCCAGCAGCGGGGCTAGGGTAGGGCGACAGCCCCAGCATTTT
-,TRBV12-3/TRBV12-4,-,TRBJ2-3,CASSVNSGTDTQYF,TGTGCCAGCAGCGTTAATAGCGGCACAGATACGCAGTATTTT
-,TRBV30,-,TRBJ2-1,CAWSRYGNNEQFF,TGTGCCTGGAGCCGGTACGGTAACAATGAGCAGTTCTTC
TRBD2,TRBV7-9,-,TRBJ2-1,CASSLATASGRSYEQFF,TGTGCCAGCAGCTTAGCTACAGCTAGCGGGAGGTCTTACGAGCAGTTCTTC
-,TRBV11-2,-,TRBJ1-5,CASSLEGNQLQHF,TGTGCCAGCAGCTTAGAGGGCAATCAGCTTCAGCATTTT
-,TRBV6-2/TRBV6-3,once,TRBJ2-2,CASSTGADTGELFF,TGTGCCAGCAGTACGGGGGCTGACACCGGGGAGCTGTTTTTT
TRBD1,TRBV12-5,-,TRBJ1-4,CASGEGQGNEKLFF,TGTGCTAGTGGCGAGGGACAGGGGAATGAAAAACTGTTTTTT
TRBD2,TRBV30,few,TRBJ2-1,CAWSPTGASGSSYNEQFF,TGTGCCTGGAGTCCCACGGGGGCTAGCGGGAGCTCCTACAATGAGCAGTTCTTC
TRBD1,TRBV6-5,-,TRBJ2-5,CASSRDRLGTQYF,TGTGCCAGCAGCCGGGACAGGCTAGGGACCCAGTACTTC
TRBD2,TRBV4-3,medium-sized,TRBJ2-7,CASSQAVTGGHISYEQYF,TGCGCCAGCAGCCAAGCTGTGACGGGGGGTCACATTAGCTACGAGCAGTACTTC
-,TRBV6-5,-,TRBJ1-2,CASGFRAATSYGYTF,TGTGCCAGCGGATTCCGGGCAGCCACTAGCTATGGCTACACCTTC